What follows describes a single T cell receptor beta chain. No antigen is known for it. TCRdb's copy holds only in-frame clones and misses some; the assay was immunoSEQ multiplex PCR. Of a few million clones in the sample, over 90% were seen once. The record originates from a study of shared clonotypes between healthy human individuals. Across the study: CD4 naive cells filled three plates per donor, CD4 memory three, CD8 naive two and CD8 memory one. Study observations and caveats: Specimens sampled were limited to blood, with tissue repertoires likely differing.

The healthy adult donors were HIV-negative and reported no recent acute infections or vaccinations. The sequence derives from a man aged 18 to 29 in good health. Some clones in this sample may be carry-over from other donors' samples. The source material was naive CD4+ T cells from PBMCs. Specified subset: CD45RA+ positively selected.

The CDR3 sequence is CASSLNRFEQFF. The CDR3 bases are TGTGCCAGCAGCTTGAATCGGTTTGAGCAGTTCTTC. This chain uses TRBV7-9 with TRBJ2-1, with D uncertain. The CDR3 consists of 12 residues. The germline CDR1 and CDR2 sequences are SEHNR and FQNEAQ (reference sequence). V lost 3 bases, J lost 9 bases, and 9 bases lay in between.